The source of this T cell receptor (beta chain) is a study of post-analysis software for immune sequencing data. About the research overall: Included among the disease courses, which were recorded for the cohort, were relapsing-remitting, secondary progressive and progressive-relapsing multiple sclerosis.

Built from TCR beta cDNA, the libraries had unique molecular identifiers in them. Out of about 0.9 to 10 million T cells, a few hundred thousand cDNA molecules were generated. TCRdb re-analysed the PCR reads in MiXCR, keeping a single row per CDR3 protein. The sample yields roughly 870,000 distinct CDR3 sequences, under 70% seen once. This clonotype was counted only a few times. No antigen is known for it. The study's findings and limits: The study found TRBV5-6, TRBV5-1 and TRBV20-1 among 4 or 5 TRBV segments more frequent in patients than controls. Strong same-batch co-clustering of samples appeared with F measure clustering. Relative to controls, patients with multiple sclerosis showed significantly lower normalized Chao1 diversity.

The CDR3 is made up of 15 amino acids. Losses at the gene ends were 3 bases for V and 2 bases for J; bases not matched to a gene: 7. Germline V gene sequence: CDR1 DFQATT, CDR2 SNEGSKA (reference sequence). This sequence was found in a girl between 5 and 17 years old with multiple sclerosis. The sequenced sample was blood. This sequence joins TRBV20-1 and TRBJ2-3; 8 nucleotides agree with TRBD2. The CDR3 nucleotides read TGCAGTGCTAGTGTACGCGGGGGGCTCACAGATACGCAGTATTTT. Encoded protein: CSASVRGGLTDTQYF.